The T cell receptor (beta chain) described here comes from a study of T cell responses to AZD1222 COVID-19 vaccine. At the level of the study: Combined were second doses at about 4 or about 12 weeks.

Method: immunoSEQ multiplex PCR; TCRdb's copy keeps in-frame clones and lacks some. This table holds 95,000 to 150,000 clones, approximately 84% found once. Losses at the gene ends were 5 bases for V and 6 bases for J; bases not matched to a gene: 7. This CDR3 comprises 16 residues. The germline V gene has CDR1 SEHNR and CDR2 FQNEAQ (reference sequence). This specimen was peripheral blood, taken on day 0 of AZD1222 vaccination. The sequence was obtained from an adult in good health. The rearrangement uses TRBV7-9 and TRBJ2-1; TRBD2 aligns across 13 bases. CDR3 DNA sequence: TGTGCCAGCAGCCCCTGGGGGACTAGCGGGGCCAATGAGCAGTTCTTC. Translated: CASSPWGTSGANEQFF.